Listed below are T cell receptor beta chains from one sample, sequenced in a study of metastatic and nonmetastatic thyroid tumors. TCRdb called clones again from the PCR reads with MiXCR. Altogether 15,000 to 20,000 clones are present, 15% to 19% being singletons, with the ten largest covering roughly 17%. The source material was blood. Every receptor here comes from a female donor with papillary thyroid cancer or a benign thyroid nodule (not recorded which). Some clones in this sample may be carry-over from other donors' samples. Each CDR3 is given with its conserved first and last residue. A D gene is named only where the DNA matches it firmly. The size of a clone is reported for some rows only, either as once, few or many, or as a class for expanded clones.

TRBV28,19,TRBJ2-6,medium-sized,.,TGTGCCAGCAGTTTTCAGAGGGGTGGTAGAAACCCTGGGGCCAACGTCCTGACTTTC,CASSFQRGGRNPGANVLTF
TRBV28,19,TRBJ1-3,medium-sized,TRBD1,TGTGCCAGCAGTTCTACCGGGACAGGGGGCGTTAGGTCTGGAAACACCATATATTTT,CASSSTGTGGVRSGNTIYF
TRBV2,14,TRBJ1-4,many,.,TGTGCCAGCAGTGCTTCCACAACTAATGAAAAACTGTTTTTT,CASSASTTNEKLFF
TRBV20-1,14,TRBJ2-1,many,.,TGCAGTGCTCCTCAGAGGAGCTCCTACAATGAGCAGTTCTTC,CSAPQRSSYNEQFF
TRBV7-9,11,TRBJ2-7,many,.,TGTGCCAGCAGAGGGGGGACCGACTGGCACTTC,CASRGGTDWHF
TRBV5-1,15,TRBJ2-7,many,TRBD1,TGCGCCAGCAGCTTGGCCGGGACAGCTGATGAGCGGCAGTACTTC,CASSLAGTADERQYF
TRBV29-1,13,TRBJ2-1,many,TRBD2,TGCAGCGTTGAGCCGGGACTAGTTGATGAGCAGTTCTTC,CSVEPGLVDEQFF
TRBV24-1,11,TRBJ2-1,medium-sized,.,TGTGCCACCAGGCAGGGAGATGAGCAGTTCTTC,CATRQGDEQFF
TRBV12-3/TRBV12-4,14,TRBJ1-4,many,TRBD1,TGTGCCAGCAGTTCCGGGACAGCTAATGAAAAACTGTTTTTT,CASSSGTANEKLFF
TRBV9,14,TRBJ1-1,few,.,TGTGCCAGCAGCGTAGGACCAAGCAACACTGAAGCTTTCTTT,CASSVGPSNTEAFF
TRBV3-1,12,TRBJ1-2,many,.,TGTGCCAGCAGCCAACGGGGCGAGGGCTACACCTTC,CASSQRGEGYTF
TRBV28,16,TRBJ1-1,many,.,TGTGCCAGCAGTTTACCCCTACAGGTCATGAACACTGAAGCTTTCTTT,CASSLPLQVMNTEAFF
TRBV6-1,13,TRBJ2-7,medium-sized,.,TGTGCCAGCAGTGAAGAGGAGGAGTACGAGCAGTACTTC,CASSEEEEYEQYF
TRBV7-2,15,TRBJ1-3,many,TRBD1,TGTGCCAGCACCGCGGACAGGGGGCTTGGAAACACCATATATTTT,CASTADRGLGNTIYF
TRBV2,14,TRBJ2-3,many,TRBD1,TGTGCCACGACCCGGGACAGGGGGGTTGATACGCAGTATTTT,CATTRDRGVDTQYF
TRBV6-1,14,TRBJ1-6,few,.,TGTGCCAGCAGGGAGACACGTTATAATTCACCCCTCCACTTT,CASRETRYNSPLHF
TRBV18,16,TRBJ2-3,many,TRBD1,TGTGCCAGCTCACCTGTTCCGGACAGGGTAGGAAATACGCAGTATTTT,CASSPVPDRVGNTQYF
TRBV5-6,14,TRBJ2-7,many,TRBD2,TGTGCCAGCAGCTTGGCCGGGGGGGCCAACGAGCAGTACTTC,CASSLAGGANEQYF
TRBV6-1,13,TRBJ2-7,medium-sized,.,TGTGCCAGCGGATTGACTAGGTCCTACGAGCAGTACTTC,CASGLTRSYEQYF
TRBV2,15,TRBJ2-6,medium-sized,.,TGTGCCAGCAGTGACCGACAGTCTGGGGCCAACGTCCTGACTTTC,CASSDRQSGANVLTF
TRBV9,15,TRBJ2-6,.,.,TGTGCCAGCAGCGTAGAAGGCTCTGGGGCCAACGTCCTGACTTTC,CASSVEGSGANVLTF
TRBV20-1,13,TRBJ2-1,.,.,TGCAGTGCTAGGTCACAGGGGAGGAATGAGCAGTTCTTC,CSARSQGRNEQFF
TRBV12-3/TRBV12-4,13,TRBJ1-5,medium-sized,.,TGTGCCAGCAGGGCAGGGGTTATGCAGCCCCAGCATTTT,CASRAGVMQPQHF
TRBV20-1,15,TRBJ1-6,many,TRBD1,TGCAGTGCTAGAGAAAGAGGGACAGGGAATTCACCCCTCCACTTT,CSARERGTGNSPLHF
TRBV20-1,12,TRBJ1-3,many,.,TGCAGTGGAAGGGACTTGGGAAACACCATATATTTT,CSGRDLGNTIYF
TRBV6-5,14,TRBJ1-1,.,.,TGTGCCAGCCATATTACTCAAGCCGACACTGAAGCTTTCTTT,CASHITQADTEAFF
TRBV6-5,17,TRBJ2-2,medium-sized,.,TGTGCCAGCAGTTACTTGTCCCCAGGTGGAGGCACCGGGGAGCTGTTTTTT,CASSYLSPGGGTGELFF